This TCR beta chain was identified during a study of shared clonotypes between healthy human individuals (TCRdb year 2020). Broadly, across the study: A few men and a couple of women, aged 18 to 49 years, made up the cohort. The study deeply sequenced blood TCR repertoires of five healthy adults to estimate repertoire size and the extent of clonotype sharing between individuals. Different laboratories and diverse techniques were used to prepare libraries and sequence TCR repertoires, to increase sequencing depth and limit assay-specific biases. Each donor's leukapheresis produced roughly between roughly 0.85 and 9.5 billion PBMCs.

In the case of this clone: Its antigen is not yet known. The record has no base qualities; no much larger clone is one base away.

Using the deep immunoSEQ assay, multiplex PCR amplified TCR CDR3 regions from genomic DNA. Extracted genomic DNA from each cell subset was spread evenly across all wells of several immunoSEQ 96-well plates, with each plate serving as a replicate. For unsorted PBMC, each replicate PCR was loaded with about 270 ng genomic DNA, equivalent to about 30,000 T cell genomes. Ten immunoSEQ deep assay plates were used to sequence the unsorted PBMC genomic DNA. Purified libraries were measured with a Qubit 3.0 fluorometer, size-checked on a Bioanalyzer 2100, and measured again with the KAPA Library Quantification kit. Each immunoSEQ 96-well plate was sequenced on its own single-read 150-cycle Illumina NextSeq 550 flow cell. The published analysis was carried out like this. The immunoSEQ output contained only junctional sequences without quality scores, so filtering could not match that applied to full-length reads. Sequences were annotated with PyIR, a Python wrapper for IgBLAST v1.9, and V/J genes and CDR3 were assigned using IMGT germline references. Reads were filtered out if the reads had weak V/J assignments (E-value above 1e-6), no CDR3, stop codons, out-of-frame junctions, or ambiguous translated residues. V3J clonotypes were defined as sequences sharing the same inferred V gene, J gene, and CDR3 amino acid sequence. To compute the percentage overlap between repertoires, the number of shared unique clonotypes was divided by the size of the smaller repertoire. Repertoire richness was assessed with RTK rarefaction, the Chao1 estimator, and Recon v2.1 estimates of unobserved clonotypes. TCRdb provides this immuneACCESS table in a form limited to in-frame rearrangements. Some clones are lacking; in checked studies, under half of them reflect an unresolved V gene, and why the rest are absent is not known. D and trimming were read from the DNA, whereas the V and J calls and clone size are those reported in that table. For this sample the table gives roughly 510,000 clones, of which approximately 79% were detected only once. Roughly an eighth of the sample rests with the top ten.

The donors were healthy, HIV-negative adults with no recently reported acute infections or vaccinations. Every donor was a Caucasian adult residing in Nashville, Tennessee, USA. For unsorted samples, roughly 91 million PBMCs were counted, and genomic DNA was extracted using the QIAamp DNA Blood Mini kit. Blood was collected by leukapheresis, and PBMCs were isolated by Ficoll-Histopaque density gradient centrifugation and then cryopreserved in liquid nitrogen vapor phase. The CDR3 runs 15 residues from the cysteine to the phenylalanine. Solely the CDR3 DNA is kept, with 45 bases framed from the first base. The V end gives up 7 bases and the J end 3 bases, leaving 10 bases in the junction not matched to a gene. CDR1 and CDR2 were assigned from the germline V gene as LGHNA and YNFKEQ. Summary of the overall study and its limitations: Because the study included a small number of donors, the genetic and exposure-history diversity represented was limited. Sampling was restricted to blood, and TCR repertoires in tissues likely differ from the TCR repertoires found in blood. Pairwise subsampling indicated that sequencing depth was expected to affect the degree of clonotype sharing among donors.

In this chain, TRBV4-2 is recombined with TRBJ2-3, and TRBD1 aligns with 7 junction nucleotides. The sequencing sample was made of PBMCs. The receptor comes from a woman in her 40s in good health. Some clones in this sample may be carry-over from other donors' samples. The DNA is TGTGCCAGCACCTCCCGAGGGACAGAGACAGATACGCAGTATTTT. Its protein product is CASTSRGTETDTQYF.